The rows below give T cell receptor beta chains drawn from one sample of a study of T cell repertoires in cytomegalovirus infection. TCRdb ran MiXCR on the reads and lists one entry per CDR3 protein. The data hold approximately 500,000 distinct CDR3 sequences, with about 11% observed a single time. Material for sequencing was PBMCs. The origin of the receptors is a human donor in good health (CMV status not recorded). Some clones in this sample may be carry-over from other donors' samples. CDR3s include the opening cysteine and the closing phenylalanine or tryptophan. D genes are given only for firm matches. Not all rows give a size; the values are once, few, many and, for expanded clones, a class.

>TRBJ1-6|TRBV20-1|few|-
TGCAGTGCTAGAGAAGGCAGCCTTGTCTCCTATAATTCACCCCTCCACTTT
CSAREGSLVSYNSPLHF
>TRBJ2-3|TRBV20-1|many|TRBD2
TGCAGTGCTAGTCCTTTCAGACTAGCGCACACAGATACGCAGTATTTT
CSASPFRLAHTDTQYF
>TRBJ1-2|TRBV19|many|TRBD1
TGTGCCAGTAATACAAACCGGGACAGGGAATACTACACCTTC
CASNTNRDREYYTF
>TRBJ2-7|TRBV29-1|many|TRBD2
TGCAGCGTTGAGACGACTAGCGGGGGTTTCTACGAGCAGTACTTC
CSVETTSGGFYEQYF
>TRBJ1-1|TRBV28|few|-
TGTGCCAGCAGTCCACCCATGATGATGAACACTGAAGCTTTCTTT
CASSPPMMMNTEAFF
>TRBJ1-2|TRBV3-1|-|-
TGTGCCAGCAGCCAGAGGGCCGGCCTAGCCAACTATGGCTACACCTTC
CASSQRAGLANYGYTF
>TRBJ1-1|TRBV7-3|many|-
TGTGCCAGCAGCTTATGGCCCCAGGGCACTGAAGCTTTCTTT
CASSLWPQGTEAFF
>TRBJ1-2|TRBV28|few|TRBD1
TGTGCCAGCAGAGGGGACAGAGGCTATGGCTACACCTTC
CASRGDRGYGYTF
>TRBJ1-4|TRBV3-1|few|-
TGTGCCAGCAGCCAAGTTGGCCAGGGGAATGAAAAACTGTTTTTT
CASSQVGQGNEKLFF
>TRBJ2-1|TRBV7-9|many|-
TGTGCCAGCAGCTTAAACTTCGGGTCTTATGAGCAGTTCTTC
CASSLNFGSYEQFF
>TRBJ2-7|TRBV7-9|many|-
TGTGCCAGCAGCTCTCGGGGGAAGACCTACGAGCAGTACTTC
CASSSRGKTYEQYF
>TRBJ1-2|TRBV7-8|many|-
TGTGCCAGCAGCTTAGAGCGCCTACAGAGGGGTAATGGCTACACCTTC
CASSLERLQRGNGYTF
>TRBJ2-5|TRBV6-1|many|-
TGTGCCAGCAGTGAAAACCGGGGTAGGGAGACCCAGTACTTC
CASSENRGRETQYF
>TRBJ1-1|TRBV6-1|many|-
TGTGCCAGCAGTGAATCTCTCTACAGAGAAGCTTTCTTT
CASSESLYREAFF
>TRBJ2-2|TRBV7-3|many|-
TGTGCCAGCAGCTTGGGGACCCCGAACACCGGGGAGCTGTTTTTT
CASSLGTPNTGELFF
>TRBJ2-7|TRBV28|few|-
TGTGCCACTGGAAGGGACTTCTACGAGCAGTACTTC
CATGRDFYEQYF
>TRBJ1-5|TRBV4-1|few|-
TGCGCCAGCAGCCAAGTGGGGGGCTTAGGCAATCAGCCCCAGCATTTT
CASSQVGGLGNQPQHF
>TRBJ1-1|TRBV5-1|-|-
TGCGCCAGCAGATCGGAGTTTGCTGAAGCTTTCTTT
CASRSEFAEAFF
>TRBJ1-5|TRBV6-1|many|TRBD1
TGTGCCAGCAGACTCACAGGGGGCAATCAGCCCCAGCATTTT
CASRLTGGNQPQHF
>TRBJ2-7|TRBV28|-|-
TGTGCCAGCAGACCCCCCGGGGAGTACGAGCAGTACTTC
CASRPPGEYEQYF
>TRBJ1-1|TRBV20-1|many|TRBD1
TGCAGTGCTCCCCGGACAGGGGGCGCCGGCACTGAAGCTTTCTTT
CSAPRTGGAGTEAFF
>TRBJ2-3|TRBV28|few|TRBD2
TGTGCCAGCAGTTTGTGGACTAGCGGGGGTCCTAAGGGCACAGATACGCAGTATTTT
CASSLWTSGGPKGTDTQYF
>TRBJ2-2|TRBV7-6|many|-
TGTGCCAGCAGCTTAGGTAGCGGGGAGCTGTTTTTT
CASSLGSGELFF
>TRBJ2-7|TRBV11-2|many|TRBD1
TGTGCCAGCACCTTGGACAGGACTGTCCACGAGCAGTACTTC
CASTLDRTVHEQYF
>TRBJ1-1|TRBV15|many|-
TGTGCCACCAGCAGAGAGGTGTCCGAAGCTTTCTTT
CATSREVSEAFF
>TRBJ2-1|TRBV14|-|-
TGTGCCAGCAGCCCTAGGAGGCTCGCCAGCTCCTACAATGAGCAGTTCTTC
CASSPRRLASSYNEQFF
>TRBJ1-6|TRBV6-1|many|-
TGTGCCAGCAGTGAAAGTTGGCGGGTCTCTATGTTCACCCTCCACTTT
CASSESWRVSMFTLHF
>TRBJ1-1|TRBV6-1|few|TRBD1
TGTGCCAGCAGTGAAAAGACAGGGCGTGAAGCTTTCTTT
CASSEKTGREAFF
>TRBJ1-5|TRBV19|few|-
TGTGCCAGTACCTACGGGACACGAAATCAGCCCCAGCATTTT
CASTYGTRNQPQHF
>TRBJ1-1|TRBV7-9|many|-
TGTGCCAGCAGCTTAGGGTTAGGGAACACTGAAGCTTTCTTT
CASSLGLGNTEAFF
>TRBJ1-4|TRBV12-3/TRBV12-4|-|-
TGTGCCAGCAGTTTAGGGACAGTTGAGGTCTCCTTT
CASSLGTVEVSF
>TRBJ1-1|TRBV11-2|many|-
TGTGCCAGCAGCGATATTATCGGGGCCTCGGGAGACACTGAAGCTTTCTTT
CASSDIIGASGDTEAFF
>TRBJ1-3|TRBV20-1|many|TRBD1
TGCAGTGCTAGAGATTATACAGGGGATGGAAACACCATATATTTT
CSARDYTGDGNTIYF
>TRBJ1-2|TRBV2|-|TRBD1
TGTGCCAGCAGTGAAGCCCGACAGGGGCGGGCTAACTATGGCTACACCTTC
CASSEARQGRANYGYTF
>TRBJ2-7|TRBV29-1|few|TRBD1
TGCAGCGTCGACGGGACAGGAAAAAGCGAGCAGTACTTC
CSVDGTGKSEQYF